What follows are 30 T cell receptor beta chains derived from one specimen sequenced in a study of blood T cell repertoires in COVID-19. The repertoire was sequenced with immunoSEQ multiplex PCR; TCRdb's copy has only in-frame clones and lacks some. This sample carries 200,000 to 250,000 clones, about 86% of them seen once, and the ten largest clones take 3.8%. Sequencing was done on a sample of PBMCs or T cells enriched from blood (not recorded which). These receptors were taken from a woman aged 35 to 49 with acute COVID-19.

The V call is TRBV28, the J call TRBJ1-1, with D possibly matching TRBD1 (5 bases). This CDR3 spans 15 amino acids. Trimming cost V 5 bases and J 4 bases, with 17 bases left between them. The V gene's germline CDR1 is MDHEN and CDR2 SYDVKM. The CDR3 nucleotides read TGTGCCAGCAGTCGAGATGGGGCGGGGAGCACTGAAGCTTTCTTT. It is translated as CASSRDGAGSTEAFF.

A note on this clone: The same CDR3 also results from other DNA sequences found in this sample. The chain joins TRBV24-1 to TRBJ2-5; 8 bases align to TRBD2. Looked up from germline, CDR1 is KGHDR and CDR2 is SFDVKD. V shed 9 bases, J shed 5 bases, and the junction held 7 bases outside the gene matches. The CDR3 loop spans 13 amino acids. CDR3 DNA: TGTGCCACCGGGCCGGGAGGGCTTGAGACCCAGTACTTC. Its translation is CATGPGGLETQYF.

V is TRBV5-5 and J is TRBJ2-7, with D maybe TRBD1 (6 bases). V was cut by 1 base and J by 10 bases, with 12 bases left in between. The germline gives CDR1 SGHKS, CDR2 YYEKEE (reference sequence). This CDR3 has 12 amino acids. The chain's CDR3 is CASSLTRQEQYF. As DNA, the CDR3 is TGTGCCAGCAGCTTGACACGACAGGAACAGTACTTC.

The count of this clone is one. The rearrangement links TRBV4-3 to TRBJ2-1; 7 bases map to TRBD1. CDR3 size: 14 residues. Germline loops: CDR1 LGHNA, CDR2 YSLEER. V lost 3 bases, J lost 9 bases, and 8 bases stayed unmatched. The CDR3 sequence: CASSHGAGGSEQFF. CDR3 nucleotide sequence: TGCGCCAGCAGCCACGGGGCAGGGGGTAGTGAGCAGTTCTTC.

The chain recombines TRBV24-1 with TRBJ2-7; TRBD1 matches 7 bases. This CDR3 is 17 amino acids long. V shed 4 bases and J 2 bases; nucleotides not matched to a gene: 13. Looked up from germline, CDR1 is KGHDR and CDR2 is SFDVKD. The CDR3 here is CATSELIRGPSPYEQYF. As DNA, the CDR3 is TGTGCCACCAGTGAGTTAATTAGGGGGCCTTCCCCCTACGAGCAGTACTTC.

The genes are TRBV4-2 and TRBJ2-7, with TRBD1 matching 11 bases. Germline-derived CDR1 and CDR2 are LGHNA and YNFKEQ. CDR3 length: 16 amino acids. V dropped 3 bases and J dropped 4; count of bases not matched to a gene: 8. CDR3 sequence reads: CASSHLGGQGEYEQYF. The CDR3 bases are TGTGCCAGCAGCCATTTAGGGGGACAGGGGGAGTACGAGCAGTACTTC.

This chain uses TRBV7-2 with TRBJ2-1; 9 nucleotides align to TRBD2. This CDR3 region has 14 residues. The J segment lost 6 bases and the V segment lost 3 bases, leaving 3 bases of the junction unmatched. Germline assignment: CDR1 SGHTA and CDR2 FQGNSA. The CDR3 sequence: CASSLREGFNEQFF. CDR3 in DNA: TGTGCCAGCAGCTTGCGGGAGGGATTCAATGAGCAGTTCTTC.

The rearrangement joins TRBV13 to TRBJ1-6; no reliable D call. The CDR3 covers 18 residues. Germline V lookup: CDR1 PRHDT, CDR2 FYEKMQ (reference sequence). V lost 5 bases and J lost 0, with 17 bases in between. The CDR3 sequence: CASSPAGSTGSYNSPLHF. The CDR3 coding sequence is TGTGCCAGCAGCCCCGCCGGGTCCACCGGCTCCTATAATTCACCCCTCCACTTT.

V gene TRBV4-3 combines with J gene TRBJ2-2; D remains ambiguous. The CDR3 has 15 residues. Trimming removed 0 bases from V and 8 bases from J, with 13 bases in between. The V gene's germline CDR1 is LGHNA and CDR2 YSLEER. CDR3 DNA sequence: TGCGCCAGCAGCCAAGATCCAGGCTCGACGGGGGAGCTGTTTTTT. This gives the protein CASSQDPGSTGELFF.

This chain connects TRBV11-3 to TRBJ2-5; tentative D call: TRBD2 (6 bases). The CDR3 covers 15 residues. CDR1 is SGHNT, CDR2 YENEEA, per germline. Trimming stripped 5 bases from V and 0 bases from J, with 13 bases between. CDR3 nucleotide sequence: TGTGCCAGCAGCCGCGGCCGGGACTACCAAGAGACCCAGTACTTC. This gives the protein CASSRGRDYQETQYF.

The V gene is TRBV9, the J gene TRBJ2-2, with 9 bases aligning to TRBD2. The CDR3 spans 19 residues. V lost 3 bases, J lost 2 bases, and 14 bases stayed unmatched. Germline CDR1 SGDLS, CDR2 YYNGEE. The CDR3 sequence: CASSGSRGSGSINTGELFF. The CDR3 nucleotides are TGTGCCAGCAGCGGCTCTCGTGGTAGCGGGAGTATAAACACCGGGGAGCTGTTTTTT.

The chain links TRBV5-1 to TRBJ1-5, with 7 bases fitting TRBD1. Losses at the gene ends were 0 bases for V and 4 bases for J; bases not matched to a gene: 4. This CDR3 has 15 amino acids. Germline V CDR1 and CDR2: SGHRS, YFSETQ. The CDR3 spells CASSLESGGNQPQHF. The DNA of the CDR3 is TGCGCCAGCAGCTTGGAATCAGGGGGGAATCAGCCCCAGCATTTT.

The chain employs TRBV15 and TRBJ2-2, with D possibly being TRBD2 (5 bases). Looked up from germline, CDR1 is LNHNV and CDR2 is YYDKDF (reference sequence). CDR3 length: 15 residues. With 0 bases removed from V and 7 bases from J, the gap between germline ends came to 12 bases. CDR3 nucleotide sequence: TGTGCCACCAGCAGAGATGCAGCTGCGGGCGGGGAGCTGTTTTTT. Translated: CATSRDAAAGGELFF.

The chain's CDR3 is CASSGRRQGGMNTEAFF. CDR3 DNA: TGTGCCAGCAGCGGACGCCGACAGGGGGGGATGAACACTGAAGCTTTCTTT. The V gene is TRBV11-3, the J gene TRBJ1-1; 9 bases fit TRBD1. The germline CDR1 and CDR2 sequences are SGHNT and YENEEA. The CDR3 sequence is 17 residues long. J was trimmed by 0 bases and V by 5 bases; bases with no gene match: 10.

CDR3 DNA: TGTGCCAGCAGCTTAATCGCGGGAGGCCCGGATACGCAGTATTTT. Encoded protein: CASSLIAGGPDTQYF. The chain carries TRBV7-3 and TRBJ2-3; 8 bases fit TRBD2. The CDR3 length is 15 residues. V was clipped by 1 base and J by 6 bases; unmatched bases: 6. Germline CDR1 and CDR2: SGHTA and FQGTGA. Filled out from reference TRBV7-3 and TRBJ2-3, the complete variable domain reads GAGVSQTPSNKVTEKGKYVELRCDPISGHTALYWYRQSLGQGPEFLIYFQGTGAADDSGLPNDRFFAVRPEGSVSTLKIQRTERGDSAVYLCASSLIAGGPDTQYFGPGTRLTVL.

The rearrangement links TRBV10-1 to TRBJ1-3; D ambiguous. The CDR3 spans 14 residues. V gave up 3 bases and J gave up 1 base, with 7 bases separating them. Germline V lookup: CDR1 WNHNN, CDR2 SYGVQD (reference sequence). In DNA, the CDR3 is TGCGCCAGCAGTGACCGGGGATCTGGAAACACCATATATTTT. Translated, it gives CASSDRGSGNTIYF.

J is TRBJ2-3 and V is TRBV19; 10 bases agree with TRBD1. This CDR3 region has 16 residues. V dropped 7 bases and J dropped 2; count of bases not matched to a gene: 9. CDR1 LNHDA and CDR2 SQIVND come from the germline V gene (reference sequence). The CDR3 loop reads CASTIGTGALTDTQYF. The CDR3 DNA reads TGTGCCAGTACCATCGGGACAGGGGCCCTCACAGATACGCAGTATTTT.

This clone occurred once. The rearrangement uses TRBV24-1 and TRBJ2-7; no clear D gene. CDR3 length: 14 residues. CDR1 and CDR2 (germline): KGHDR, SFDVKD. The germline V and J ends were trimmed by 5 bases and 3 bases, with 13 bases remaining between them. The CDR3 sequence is CATSASGQGYEQYF. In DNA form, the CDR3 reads TGTGCCACCAGTGCGTCAGGCCAAGGCTACGAGCAGTACTTC.

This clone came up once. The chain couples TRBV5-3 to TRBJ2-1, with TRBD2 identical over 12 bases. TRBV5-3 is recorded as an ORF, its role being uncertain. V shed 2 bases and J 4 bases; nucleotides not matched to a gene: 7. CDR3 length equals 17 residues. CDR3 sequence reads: CARSLQLAGGPYNEQFF. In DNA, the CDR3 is TGTGCCAGAAGCTTACAACTAGCGGGAGGACCATACAATGAGCAGTTCTTC.

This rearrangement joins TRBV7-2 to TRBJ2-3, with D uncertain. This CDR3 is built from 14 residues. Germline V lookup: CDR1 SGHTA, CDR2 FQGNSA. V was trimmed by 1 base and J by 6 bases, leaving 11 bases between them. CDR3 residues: CASSLGFSLDTQYF. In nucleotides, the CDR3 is TGTGCCAGCAGCTTAGGTTTTAGCTTGGATACGCAGTATTTT.

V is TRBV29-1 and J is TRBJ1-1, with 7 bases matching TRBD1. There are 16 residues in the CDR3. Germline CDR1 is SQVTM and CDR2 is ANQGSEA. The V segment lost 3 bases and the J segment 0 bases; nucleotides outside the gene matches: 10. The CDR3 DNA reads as TGCAGCGTTGACCCTAAAGGGGGCCTCATGAACACTGAAGCTTTCTTT. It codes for CSVDPKGGLMNTEAFF. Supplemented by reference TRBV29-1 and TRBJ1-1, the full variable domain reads SAVISQKPSRDICQRGTSLTIQCQVDSQVTMMFWYRQQPGQSLTLIATANQGSEATYESGFVIDKFPISRPNLTFSTLTVSNMSPEDSSIYLCSVDPKGGLMNTEAFFGQGTRLTVV.

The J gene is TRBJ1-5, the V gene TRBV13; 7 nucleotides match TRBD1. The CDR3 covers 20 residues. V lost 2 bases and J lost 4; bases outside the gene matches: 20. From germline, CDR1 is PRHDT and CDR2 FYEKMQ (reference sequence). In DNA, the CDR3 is TGTGCCAGCAGCTTAACTATCCAGTCGTCCAGGGGGGCCCCGAATCAGCCCCAGCATTTT. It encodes CASSLTIQSSRGAPNQPQHF.

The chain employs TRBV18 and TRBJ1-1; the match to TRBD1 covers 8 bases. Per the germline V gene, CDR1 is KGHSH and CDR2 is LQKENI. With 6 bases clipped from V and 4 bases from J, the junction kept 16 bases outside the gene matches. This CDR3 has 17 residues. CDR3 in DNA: TGTGCCAGCTCGTCCCGGCCACGGCAGGGGGCGAGCACTGAAGCTTTCTTT. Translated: CASSSRPRQGASTEAFF.

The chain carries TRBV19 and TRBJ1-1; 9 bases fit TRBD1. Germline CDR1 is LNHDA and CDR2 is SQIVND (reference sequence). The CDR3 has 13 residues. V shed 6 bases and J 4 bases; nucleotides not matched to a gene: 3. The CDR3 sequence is CASRTGGSTEAFF. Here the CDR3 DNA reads TGTGCCAGTAGGACAGGGGGGAGCACTGAAGCTTTCTTT.

The CDR3 nucleotides read TGCGCCAGCAGCTTAGGGGCAGCCTGGGACTACACCTTC. The encoded protein is CASSLGAAWDYTF. The chain recombines TRBV5-1 with TRBJ1-2; a possible D gene is TRBD1 (5 bases). V lost 2 bases to trimming and J lost 10 bases, with 15 bases between them. Per the germline V gene, CDR1 is SGHRS and CDR2 is YFSETQ. This CDR3 contains 13 residues. Combining the CDR3 with reference TRBV5-1 and TRBJ1-2 gives the whole variable domain KAGVTQTPRYLIKTRGQQVTLSCSPISGHRSVSWYQQTPGQGLQFLFEYFSETQRNKGNFPGRFSGRQFSNSRSEMNVSTLELGDSALYLCASSLGAAWDYTFGSGTRLTVV.

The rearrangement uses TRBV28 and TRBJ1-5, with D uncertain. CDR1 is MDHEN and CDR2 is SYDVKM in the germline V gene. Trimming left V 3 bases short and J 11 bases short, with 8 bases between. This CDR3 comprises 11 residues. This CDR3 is CASSFERAQHF. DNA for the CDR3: TGTGCCAGCAGTTTCGAACGGGCCCAGCATTTT.

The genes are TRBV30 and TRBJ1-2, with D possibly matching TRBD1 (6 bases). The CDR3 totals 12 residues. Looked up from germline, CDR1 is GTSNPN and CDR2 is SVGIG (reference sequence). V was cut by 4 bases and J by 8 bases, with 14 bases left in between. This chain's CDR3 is CAWTTGLGGYTF. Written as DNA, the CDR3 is TGTGCCTGGACCACAGGGCTAGGCGGCTACACCTTC.

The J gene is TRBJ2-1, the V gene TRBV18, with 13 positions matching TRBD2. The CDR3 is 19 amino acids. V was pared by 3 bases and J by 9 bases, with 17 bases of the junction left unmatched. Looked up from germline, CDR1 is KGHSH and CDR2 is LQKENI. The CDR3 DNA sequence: TGTGCCAGCTCACCGTCGGGACTAGCGGGAAGCAGTCTCGTGGGTGAGCAGTTCTTC. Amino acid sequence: CASSPSGLAGSSLVGEQFF.

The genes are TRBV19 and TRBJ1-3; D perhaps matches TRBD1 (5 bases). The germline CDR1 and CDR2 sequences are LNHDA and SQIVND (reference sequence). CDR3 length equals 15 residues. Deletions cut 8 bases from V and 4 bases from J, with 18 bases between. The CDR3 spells CASSRDSDRGNTIYF. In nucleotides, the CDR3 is TGTGCCAGTTCTCGAGACAGCGACCGCGGAAACACCATATATTTT.

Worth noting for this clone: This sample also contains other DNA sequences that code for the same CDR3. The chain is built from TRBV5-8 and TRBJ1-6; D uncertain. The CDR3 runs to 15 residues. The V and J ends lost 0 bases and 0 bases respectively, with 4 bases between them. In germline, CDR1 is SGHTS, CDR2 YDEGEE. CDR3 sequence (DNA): TGTGCCAGCAGCTTGGGGAGCTCCTATAATTCACCCCTCCACTTT. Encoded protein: CASSLGSSYNSPLHF.